This TCR beta chain stems from a study of T cell changes during pregnancy in multiple sclerosis. Libraries were prepared by immunoSEQ multiplex PCR; TCRdb keeps only in-frame clonotypes and omits some of them. The table has 11,000 or so clones, approximately 84% seen once. This clone was detected only once. The trim removed 1 base at V and 5 bases at J, leaving 0 bases unmatched. The CDR3 loop spans 15 amino acids. CDR1 and CDR2 from the germline V gene are SGHTA and FQGNSA. This material consisted of CD8+ T cells from peripheral blood mononuclear cells, taken after pregnancy. The chain joins TRBV7-2 to TRBJ2-1; 12 nucleotides line up with TRBD2. The source of this sequence is a female donor in good health, enrolled as a control in a pregnancy study. The CDR3 protein is CASSLGTSGNNEQFF. The CDR3, as DNA: TGTGCCAGCAGCTTAGGGACTAGCGGGAACAATGAGCAGTTCTTC.